This is a list of T cell receptor beta chains from one sample in a study of graft-versus-host responses after intestinal transplantation. Assay used: immunoSEQ multiplex PCR; TCRdb lists only in-frame clones, some missing. The table has approximately 92,000 clones, about 89% seen once. No antigen is known for these receptors. The sequencing here drew on unstimulated CD8+ T cells sorted from spleen or lymph node cells, taken before intestinal transplant. These receptors came from a human donor who received an intestinal transplant. Both conserved end residues are part of each CDR3. A D gene is named only where the DNA matches it firmly. A clone size is listed for some rows: how often the clone was seen (once, few, many), or a class if it is expanded.

TGTGCCAGCAGTGTGGGGGTAGCCTATGGCTACACCTTC	CASSVGVAYGYTF	TRBV2	TRBJ1-2	.	.
TGCAGCGTTGAGGGGACAGGGGAATACAACACCATATATTTT	CSVEGTGEYNTIYF	TRBV29-1	TRBJ1-3	TRBD1	.
TGTGCCTGGAGTGTTTGGTACGAGCAGTACTTC	CAWSVWYEQYF	TRBV30	TRBJ2-7	.	.
TGTGCCAGCAGTCCCTCTGGGGCCAACGTCCTGACTTTC	CASSPSGANVLTF	TRBV27	TRBJ2-6	.	few
TGTGCCAGCAGGAAGGAGAAGGGACAGTTGAACACTGAAGCTTTCTTT	CASRKEKGQLNTEAFF	TRBV2	TRBJ1-1	TRBD1	.
TGTGCCAGCAGTATATCCCGGACCAGGGCCCACGAGCAGTACTTC	CASSISRTRAHEQYF	TRBV27	TRBJ2-7	.	.
TGTGCCAGCAGCGTAGGGGGGGGCCAAGAGACCCAGTACTTC	CASSVGGGQETQYF	TRBV9	TRBJ2-5	TRBD2	.
TGTGCCAGCAGCTTTTACCCACCCCGGGACAGAAGGGACTACGAGCAGTACTTC	CASSFYPPRDRRDYEQYF	TRBV7-9	TRBJ2-7	TRBD1	.
TGTGCCAGCAGTGATTCGGACTTGCTTGCCTACGAGCAGTACTTC	CASSDSDLLAYEQYF	TRBV25-1	TRBJ2-7	.	.
TGTGCCAGCAGTTTGTTACAGACCTTAGCCAAAAACATTCAGTACTTC	CASSLLQTLAKNIQYF	TRBV28	TRBJ2-4	.	.